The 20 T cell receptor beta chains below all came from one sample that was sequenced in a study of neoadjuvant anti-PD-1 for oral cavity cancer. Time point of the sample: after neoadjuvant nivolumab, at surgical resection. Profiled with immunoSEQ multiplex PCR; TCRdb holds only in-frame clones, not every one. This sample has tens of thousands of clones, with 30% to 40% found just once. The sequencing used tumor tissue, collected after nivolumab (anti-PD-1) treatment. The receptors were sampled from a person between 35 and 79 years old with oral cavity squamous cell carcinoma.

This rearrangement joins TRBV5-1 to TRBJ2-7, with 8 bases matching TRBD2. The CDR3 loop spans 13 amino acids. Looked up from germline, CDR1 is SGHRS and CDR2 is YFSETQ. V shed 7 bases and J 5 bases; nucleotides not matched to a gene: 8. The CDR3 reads CASRLSGTHEQYF. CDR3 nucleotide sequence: TGCGCCAGCCGTCTTAGCGGGACCCACGAGCAGTACTTC.

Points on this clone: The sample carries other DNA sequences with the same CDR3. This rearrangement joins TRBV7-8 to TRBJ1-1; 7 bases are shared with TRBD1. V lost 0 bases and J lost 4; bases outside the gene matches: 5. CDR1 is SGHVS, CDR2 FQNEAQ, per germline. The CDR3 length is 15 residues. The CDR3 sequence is CASSLARQGGTEAFF. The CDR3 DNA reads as TGTGCCAGCAGCTTAGCTAGACAGGGCGGCACTGAAGCTTTCTTT.

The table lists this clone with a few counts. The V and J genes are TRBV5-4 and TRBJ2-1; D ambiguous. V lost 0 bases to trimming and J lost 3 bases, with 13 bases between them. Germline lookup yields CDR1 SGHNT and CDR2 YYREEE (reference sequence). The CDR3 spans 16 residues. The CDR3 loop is CASSLGAKAGYNEQFF. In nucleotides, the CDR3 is TGTGCCAGCAGCTTGGGGGCCAAAGCTGGCTACAATGAGCAGTTCTTC.

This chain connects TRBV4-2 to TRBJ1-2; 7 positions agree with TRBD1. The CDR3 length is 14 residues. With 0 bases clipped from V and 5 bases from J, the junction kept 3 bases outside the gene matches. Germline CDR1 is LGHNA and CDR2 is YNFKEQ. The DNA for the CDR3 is TGTGCCAGCAGCCAAGAGCACAGGGGATATGGCTACACCTTC. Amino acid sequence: CASSQEHRGYGYTF.

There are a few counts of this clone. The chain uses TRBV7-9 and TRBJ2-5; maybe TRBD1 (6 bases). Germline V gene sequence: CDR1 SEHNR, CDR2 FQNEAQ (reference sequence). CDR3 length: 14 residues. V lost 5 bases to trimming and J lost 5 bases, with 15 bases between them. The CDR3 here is CASSTPTGWETQYF. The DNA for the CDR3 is TGTGCCAGCAGCACCCCGACAGGTTGGGAGACCCAGTACTTC.

CDR3 DNA: TGCGCCAGCAGCTTTCAAGGGGAGAATGAGCAGTTCTTC. Translation gives CASSFQGENEQFF. The chain links TRBV5-1 to TRBJ2-1, with D possibly called TRBD1 or TRBD2 (5 bases each). V lost 2 bases and J lost 7, with 10 bases in between. CDR1 is SGHRS, CDR2 YFSETQ, per germline. The CDR3 covers 13 residues.

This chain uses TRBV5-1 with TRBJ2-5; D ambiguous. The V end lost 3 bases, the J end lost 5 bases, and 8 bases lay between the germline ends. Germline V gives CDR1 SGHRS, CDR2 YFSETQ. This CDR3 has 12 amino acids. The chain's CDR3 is CASSSLLETQYF. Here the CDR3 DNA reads TGCGCCAGCAGCTCTCTTCTTGAGACCCAGTACTTC.

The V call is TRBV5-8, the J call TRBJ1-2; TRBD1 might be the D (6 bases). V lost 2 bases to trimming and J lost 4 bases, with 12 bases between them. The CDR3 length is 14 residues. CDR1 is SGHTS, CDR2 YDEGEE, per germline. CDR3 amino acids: CASSFETGIYGYTF. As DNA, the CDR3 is TGTGCCAGCAGCTTCGAGACAGGAATCTATGGCTACACCTTC.

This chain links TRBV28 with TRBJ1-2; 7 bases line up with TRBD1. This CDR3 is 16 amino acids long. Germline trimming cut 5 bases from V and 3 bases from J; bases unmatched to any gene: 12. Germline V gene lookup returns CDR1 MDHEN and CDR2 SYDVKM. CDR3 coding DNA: TGTGCCAGCAGTGTCGCCGACAGGGTGGTTTACTATGGCTACACCTTC. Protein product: CASSVADRVVYYGYTF.

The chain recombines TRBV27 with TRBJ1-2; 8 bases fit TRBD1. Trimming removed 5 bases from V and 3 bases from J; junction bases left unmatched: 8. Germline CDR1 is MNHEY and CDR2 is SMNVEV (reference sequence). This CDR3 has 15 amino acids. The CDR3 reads CASSRTGGVDYGYTF. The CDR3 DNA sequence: TGTGCCAGCAGTCGAACAGGGGGGGTAGACTATGGCTACACCTTC.

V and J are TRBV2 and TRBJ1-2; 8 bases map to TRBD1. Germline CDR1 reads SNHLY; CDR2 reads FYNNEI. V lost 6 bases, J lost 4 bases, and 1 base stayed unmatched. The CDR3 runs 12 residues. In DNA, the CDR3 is TGTGCCAGCAGCACAGGGGGCTATGGCTACACCTTC. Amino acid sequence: CASSTGGYGYTF. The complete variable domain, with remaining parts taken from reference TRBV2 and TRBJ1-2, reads EPEVTQTPSHQVTQMGQEVILRCVPISNHLYFYWYRQILGQKVEFLVSFYNNEISEKSEIFDDQFSVERPDGSNFTLKIRSTKLEDSAMYFCASSTGGYGYTFGSGTRLTVV.

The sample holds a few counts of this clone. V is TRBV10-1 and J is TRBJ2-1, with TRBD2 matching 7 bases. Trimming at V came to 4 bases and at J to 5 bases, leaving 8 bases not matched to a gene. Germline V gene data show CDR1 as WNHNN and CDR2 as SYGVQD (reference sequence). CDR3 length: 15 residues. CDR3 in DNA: TGCGCCAGCAGTGGAGGCCTAGCGGAGAACAATGAGCAGTTCTTC. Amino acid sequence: CASSGGLAENNEQFF.

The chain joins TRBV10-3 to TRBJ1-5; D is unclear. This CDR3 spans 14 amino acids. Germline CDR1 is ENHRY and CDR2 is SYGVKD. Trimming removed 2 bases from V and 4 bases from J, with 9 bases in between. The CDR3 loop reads CAISEGPGNQPQHF. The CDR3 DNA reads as TGTGCCATCAGTGAGGGCCCGGGTAATCAGCCCCAGCATTTT.

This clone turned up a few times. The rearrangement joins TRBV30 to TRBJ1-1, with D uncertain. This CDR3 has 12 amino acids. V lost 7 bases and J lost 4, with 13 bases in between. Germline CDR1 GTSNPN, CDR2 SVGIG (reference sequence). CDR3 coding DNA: TGTGCCTTAATATTCGGCGGCACTGAAGCTTTCTTT. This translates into CALIFGGTEAFF. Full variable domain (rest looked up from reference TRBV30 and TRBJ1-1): SQTIHQWPATLVQPVGSPLSLECTVEGTSNPNLYWYRQAAGRGLQLLFYSVGIGQISSEVPQNLSASRPQDRQFILSSKKLLLSDSGFYLCALIFGGTEAFFGQGTRLTVV.

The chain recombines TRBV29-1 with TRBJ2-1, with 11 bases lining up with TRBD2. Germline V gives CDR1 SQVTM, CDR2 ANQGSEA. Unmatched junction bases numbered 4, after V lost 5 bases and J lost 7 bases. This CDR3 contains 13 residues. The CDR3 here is CSVSGLAENEQFF. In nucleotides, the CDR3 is TGCAGCGTTTCGGGACTAGCGGAAAATGAGCAGTTCTTC.

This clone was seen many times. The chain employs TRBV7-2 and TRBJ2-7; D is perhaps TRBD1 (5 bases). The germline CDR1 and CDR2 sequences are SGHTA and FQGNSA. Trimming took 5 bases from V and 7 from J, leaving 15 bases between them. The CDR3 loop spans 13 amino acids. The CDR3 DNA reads TGTGCCAGCAGCATCAACAGGCCTACGGAGCAGTACTTC. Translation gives CASSINRPTEQYF. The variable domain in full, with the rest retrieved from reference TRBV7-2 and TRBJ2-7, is GAGVSQSPSNKVTEKGKDVELRCDPISGHTALYWYRQSLGQGLEFLIYFQGNSAPDKSGLPSDRFSAERTGGSVSTLTIQRTQQEDSAVYLCASSINRPTEQYFGPGTRLTVT.

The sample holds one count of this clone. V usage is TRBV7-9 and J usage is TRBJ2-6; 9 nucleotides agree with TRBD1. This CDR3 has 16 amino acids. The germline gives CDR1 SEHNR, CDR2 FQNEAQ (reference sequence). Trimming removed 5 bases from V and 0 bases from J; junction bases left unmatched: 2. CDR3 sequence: CASSDRGASGANVLTF. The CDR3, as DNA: TGTGCCAGCAGCGACAGGGGGGCCTCTGGGGCCAACGTCCTGACTTTC.

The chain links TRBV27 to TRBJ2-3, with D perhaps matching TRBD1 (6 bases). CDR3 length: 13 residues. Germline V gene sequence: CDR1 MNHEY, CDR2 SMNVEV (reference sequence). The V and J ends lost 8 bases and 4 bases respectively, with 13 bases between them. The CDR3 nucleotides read TGTGCCAGCTCAGACCAGGGGTCAGATACGCAGTATTTT. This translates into CASSDQGSDTQYF.

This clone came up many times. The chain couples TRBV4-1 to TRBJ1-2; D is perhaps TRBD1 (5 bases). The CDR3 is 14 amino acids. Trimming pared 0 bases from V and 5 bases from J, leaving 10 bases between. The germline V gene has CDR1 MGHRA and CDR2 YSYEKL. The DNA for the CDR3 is TGCGCCAGCAGCCAAGAATGGGGGTCTTATGGCTACACCTTC. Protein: CASSQEWGSYGYTF.

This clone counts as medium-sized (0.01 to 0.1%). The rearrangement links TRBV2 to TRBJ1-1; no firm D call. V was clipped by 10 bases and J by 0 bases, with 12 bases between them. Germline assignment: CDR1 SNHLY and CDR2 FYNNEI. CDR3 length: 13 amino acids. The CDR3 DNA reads TGTGCCACTGGACGGGAAATGAACACTGAAGCTTTCTTT. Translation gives CATGREMNTEAFF.